This TCR beta chain comes out of a study of cytomegalovirus exposure and HLA in healthy donors. Study-wide results and limits: The study recorded 164 TCR beta chains that were cytomegalovirus-associated. One later analysis, an examination of the 100 to 150 validation repertoires, found that first-cohort TCR clusters tended to co-occur in them. Reportedly, cytomegalovirus status was diagnosed with high sensitivity and specificity.

The donors were part of the roughly 120-subject validation cohort, which stood apart from the roughly 640-subject first cohort. This CDR3 region has 16 residues. CDR1 MNHEY and CDR2 SVGAGI come from the germline V gene. The V segment lost 2 bases and the J segment 5 bases; nucleotides outside the gene matches: 6. In regard to this clone: Antigen unknown.

Using immunoSEQ multiplex PCR, the repertoire was profiled, and TCRdb retains in-frame clones only, with some absent. The data show roughly 100,000 clones, with about 95% seen just once and 0.89% held by the top ten. The chain combines TRBV6-5 with TRBJ1-1; 12 nucleotides line up with TRBD1. Sequenced: PBMCs. The TCR was taken from a woman under 30 in good health and CMV-seronegative. This chain's CDR3 is CASSYPPGQGATEAFF. The CDR3 DNA sequence: TGTGCCAGCAGTTACCCCCCGGGACAGGGGGCGACTGAAGCTTTCTTT.